This entry concerns a single T cell receptor beta chain. Its antigen is not known. The data belong to a study of response to subunit inactivated influenza vaccine. General study results and limits: Authors suggested that a seasonal influenza vaccination recruits few new T cells each time.

A single record per CDR3 protein comes from TCRdb applying MiXCR to the RT-PCR reads. The table lists over 800,000 distinct CDR3 sequences, 21% of them singletons, with roughly 10% in the top ten. CDR1 and CDR2 from the germline V gene are SQVTM and ANQGSEA. The V end lost 3 bases, the J end lost 1 base, and 11 bases lay between the germline ends. This CDR3 is built from 14 residues. The sequencing used PBMCs from blood, collected 5 days after vaccination. The source of this sequence is a man between 50 and 59 years old who received an inactivated influenza vaccine. The rearrangement uses TRBV29-1 and TRBJ2-3, with a possible D match to TRBD2 (6 bases). The CDR3 region has the DNA TGCAGCGTTGACGCAGCGGGTGGCACAGATACGCAGTATTTT. Residues: CSVDAAGGTDTQYF.